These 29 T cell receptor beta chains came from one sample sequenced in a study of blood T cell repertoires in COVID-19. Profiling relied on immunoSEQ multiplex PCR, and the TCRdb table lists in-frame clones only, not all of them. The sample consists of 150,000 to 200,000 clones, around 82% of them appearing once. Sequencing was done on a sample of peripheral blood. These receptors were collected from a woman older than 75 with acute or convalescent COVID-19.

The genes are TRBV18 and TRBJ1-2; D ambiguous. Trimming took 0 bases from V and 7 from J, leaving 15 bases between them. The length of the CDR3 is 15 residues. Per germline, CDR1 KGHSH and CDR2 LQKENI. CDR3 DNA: TGTGCCAGCTCACCACCGGGAGGCGCGCTGGGTGGCTACACCTTC. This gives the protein CASSPPGGALGGYTF. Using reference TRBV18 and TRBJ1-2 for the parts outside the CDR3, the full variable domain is NAGVMQNPRHLVRRRGQEARLRCSPMKGHSHVYWYRQLPEEGLKFMVYLQKENIIDESGMPKERFSAEFPKEGPSILRIQQVVRGDSAAYFCASSPPGGALGGYTFGSGTRLTVV.

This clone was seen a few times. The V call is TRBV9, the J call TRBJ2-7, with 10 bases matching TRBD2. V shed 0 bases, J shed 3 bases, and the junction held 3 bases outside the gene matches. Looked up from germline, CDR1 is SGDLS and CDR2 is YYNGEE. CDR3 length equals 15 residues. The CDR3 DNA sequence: TGTGCCAGCAGCGTAGGTGCTAGCGGGAGCTACGAGCAGTACTTC. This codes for CASSVGASGSYEQYF. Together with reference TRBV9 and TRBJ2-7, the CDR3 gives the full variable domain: DSGVTQTPKHLITATGQRVTLRCSPRSGDLSVYWYQQSLDQGLQFLIQYYNGEERAKGNILERFSAQQFPDLHSELNLSSLELGDSALYFCASSVGASGSYEQYFGPGTRLTVT.

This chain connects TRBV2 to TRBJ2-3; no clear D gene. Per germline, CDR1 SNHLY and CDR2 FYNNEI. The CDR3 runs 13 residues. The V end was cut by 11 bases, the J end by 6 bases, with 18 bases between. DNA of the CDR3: TGTGCCCTCTCGGAGTCGCCTGGTGATACGCAGTATTTT. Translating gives CALSESPGDTQYF.

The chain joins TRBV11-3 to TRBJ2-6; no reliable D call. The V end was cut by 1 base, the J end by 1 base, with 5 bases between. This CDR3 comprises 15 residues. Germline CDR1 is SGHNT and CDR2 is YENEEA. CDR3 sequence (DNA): TGTGCCAGCAGCTTAGGAGCTTCTGGGGCCAACGTCCTGACTTTC. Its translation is CASSLGASGANVLTF.

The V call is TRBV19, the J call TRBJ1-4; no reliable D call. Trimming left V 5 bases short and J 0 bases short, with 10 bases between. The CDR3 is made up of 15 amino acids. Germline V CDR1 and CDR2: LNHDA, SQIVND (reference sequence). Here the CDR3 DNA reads TGTGCCAGTAGTGTAACCTCTACAACTAATGAAAAACTGTTTTTT. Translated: CASSVTSTTNEKLFF.

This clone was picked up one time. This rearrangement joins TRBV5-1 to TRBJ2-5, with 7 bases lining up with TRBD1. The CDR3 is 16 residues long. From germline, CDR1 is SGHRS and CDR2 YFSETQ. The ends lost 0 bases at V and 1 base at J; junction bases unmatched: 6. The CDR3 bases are TGCGCCAGCAGCTTGGGGGGACAGACTTTCCAAGAGACCCAGTACTTC. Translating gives CASSLGGQTFQETQYF. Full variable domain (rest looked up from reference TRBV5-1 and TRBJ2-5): KAGVTQTPRYLIKTRGQQVTLSCSPISGHRSVSWYQQTPGQGLQFLFEYFSETQRNKGNFPGRFSGRQFSNSRSEMNVSTLELGDSALYLCASSLGGQTFQETQYFGPGTRLLVL.

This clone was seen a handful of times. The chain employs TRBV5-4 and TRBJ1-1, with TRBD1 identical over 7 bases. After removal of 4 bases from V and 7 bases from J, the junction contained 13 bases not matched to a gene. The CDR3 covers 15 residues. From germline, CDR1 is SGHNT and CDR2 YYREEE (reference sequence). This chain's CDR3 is CASSQQGSPSNEAFF. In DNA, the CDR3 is TGTGCCAGCAGCCAACAGGGGTCGCCATCGAATGAAGCTTTCTTT. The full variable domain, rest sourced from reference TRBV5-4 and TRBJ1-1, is ETGVTQSPTHLIKTRGQQVTLRCSSQSGHNTVSWYQQALGQGPQFIFQYYREEENGRGNFPPRFSGLQFPNYSSELNVNALELDDSALYLCASSQQGSPSNEAFFGQGTRLTVV.

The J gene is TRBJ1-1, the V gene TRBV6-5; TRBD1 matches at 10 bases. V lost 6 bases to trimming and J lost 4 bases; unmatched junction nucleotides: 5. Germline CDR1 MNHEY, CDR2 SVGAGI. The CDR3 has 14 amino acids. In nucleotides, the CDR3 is TGTGCCAGCAGCCGGGACAGGGGATCCACTGAAGCTTTCTTT. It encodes CASSRDRGSTEAFF.

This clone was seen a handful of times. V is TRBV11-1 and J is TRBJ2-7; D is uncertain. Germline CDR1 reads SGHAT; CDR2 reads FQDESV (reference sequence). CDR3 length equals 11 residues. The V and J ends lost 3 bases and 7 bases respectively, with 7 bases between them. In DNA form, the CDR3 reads TGTGCCAGCAGCTTCGGTGGTGAGCAGTACTTC. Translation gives CASSFGGEQYF.

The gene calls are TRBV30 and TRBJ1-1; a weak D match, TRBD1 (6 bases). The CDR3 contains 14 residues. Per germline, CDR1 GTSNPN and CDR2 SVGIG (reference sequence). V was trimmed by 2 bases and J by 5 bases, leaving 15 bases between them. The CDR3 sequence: CAWSQRRGLTEAFF. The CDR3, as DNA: TGTGCCTGGAGTCAGCGCAGGGGATTGACTGAAGCTTTCTTT.

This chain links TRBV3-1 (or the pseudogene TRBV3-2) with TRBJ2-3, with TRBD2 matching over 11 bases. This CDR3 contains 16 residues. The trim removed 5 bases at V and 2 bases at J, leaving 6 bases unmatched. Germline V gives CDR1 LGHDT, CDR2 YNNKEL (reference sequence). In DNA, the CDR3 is TGTGCCAGCAGCTTCGGGACTAGCGGTCACACAGATACGCAGTATTTT. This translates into CASSFGTSGHTDTQYF.

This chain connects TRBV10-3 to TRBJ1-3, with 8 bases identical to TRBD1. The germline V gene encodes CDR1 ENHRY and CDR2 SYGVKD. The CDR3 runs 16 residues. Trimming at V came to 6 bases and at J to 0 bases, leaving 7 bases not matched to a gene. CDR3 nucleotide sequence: TGTGCCATCAGCGGACAGGGACCGAGCTCTGGAAACACCATATATTTT. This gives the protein CAISGQGPSSGNTIYF.

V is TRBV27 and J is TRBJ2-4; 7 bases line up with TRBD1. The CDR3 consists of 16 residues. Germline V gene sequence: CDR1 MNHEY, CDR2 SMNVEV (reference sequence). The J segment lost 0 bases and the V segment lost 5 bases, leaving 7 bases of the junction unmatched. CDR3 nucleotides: TGTGCCAGCAGTCCACTGGACAGGCTAGCCAAAAACATTCAGTACTTC. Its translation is CASSPLDRLAKNIQYF.

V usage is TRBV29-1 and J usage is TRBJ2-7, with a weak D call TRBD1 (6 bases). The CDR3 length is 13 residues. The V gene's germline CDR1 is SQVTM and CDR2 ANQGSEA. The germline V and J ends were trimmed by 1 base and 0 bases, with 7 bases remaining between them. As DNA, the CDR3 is TGCAGCGTTGAAGGGGACACCTCCTACGAGCAGTACTTC. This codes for CSVEGDTSYEQYF.

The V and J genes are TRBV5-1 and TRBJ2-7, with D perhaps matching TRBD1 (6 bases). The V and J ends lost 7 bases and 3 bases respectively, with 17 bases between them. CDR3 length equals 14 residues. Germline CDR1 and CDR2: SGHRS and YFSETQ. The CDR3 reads CASREAGTNYEQYF. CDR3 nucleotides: TGCGCCAGCCGAGAAGCCGGGACAAACTACGAGCAGTACTTC.

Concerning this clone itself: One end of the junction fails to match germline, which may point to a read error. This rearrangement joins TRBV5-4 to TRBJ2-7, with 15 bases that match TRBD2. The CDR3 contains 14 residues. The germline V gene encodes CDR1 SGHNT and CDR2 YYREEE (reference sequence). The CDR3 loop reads CASSPGTSGGRGFF. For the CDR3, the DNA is TGTGCCAGCAGCCCAGGGACTAGCGGGGGGCGTGGTTTTTTC.

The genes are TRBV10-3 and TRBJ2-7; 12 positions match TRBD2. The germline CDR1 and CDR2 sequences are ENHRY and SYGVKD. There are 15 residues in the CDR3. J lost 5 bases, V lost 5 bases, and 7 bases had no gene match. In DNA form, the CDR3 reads TGTGCCATCAGTCGCGAAAGGACTAGCGGGAACGAGCAGTACTTC. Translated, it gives CAISRERTSGNEQYF.

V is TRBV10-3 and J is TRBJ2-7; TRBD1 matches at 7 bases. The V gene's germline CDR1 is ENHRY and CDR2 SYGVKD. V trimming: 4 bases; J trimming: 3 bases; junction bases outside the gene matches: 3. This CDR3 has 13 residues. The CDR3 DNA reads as TGTGCCATCAGTGTAACAGGGGACTACGAGCAGTACTTC. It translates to CAISVTGDYEQYF.

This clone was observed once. The CDR3 coding sequence is TGTGCCTGGAACCGGGGGATCTCTGGAAACACCATATATTTT. Translation gives CAWNRGISGNTIYF. The rearrangement joins TRBV30 to TRBJ1-3; D is possibly TRBD1 (5 bases). The CDR3 totals 14 residues. Trimming took off 4 bases at V and 0 bases at J, with 10 bases between the two ends. Germline assignment: CDR1 GTSNPN and CDR2 SVGIG (reference sequence).

For the CDR3, the DNA is TGTGCCAGCAGCTTGGGGGGAGACTACGAGCAGTACTTC. Amino acid sequence: CASSLGGDYEQYF. The chain employs TRBV11-2 and TRBJ2-7, with a tentative D call TRBD2 (6 bases). Germline V gene sequence: CDR1 SGHAT, CDR2 FQNNGV. V lost 3 bases to trimming and J lost 3 bases, with 9 bases between them. The CDR3 covers 13 residues.

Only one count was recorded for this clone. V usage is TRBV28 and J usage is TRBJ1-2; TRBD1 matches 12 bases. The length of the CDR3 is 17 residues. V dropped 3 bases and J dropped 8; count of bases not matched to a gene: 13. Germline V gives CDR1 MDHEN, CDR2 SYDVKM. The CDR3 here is CASSFVGTGGGVQGYTF. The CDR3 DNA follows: TGTGCCAGCAGTTTTGTCGGGACAGGGGGCGGAGTTCAGGGCTACACCTTC.

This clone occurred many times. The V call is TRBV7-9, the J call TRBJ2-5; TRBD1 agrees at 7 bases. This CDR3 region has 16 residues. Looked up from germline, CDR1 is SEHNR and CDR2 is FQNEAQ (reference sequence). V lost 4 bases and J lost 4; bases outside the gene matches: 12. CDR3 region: CASSSQGVPRLETQYF. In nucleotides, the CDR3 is TGTGCCAGCAGCTCCCAGGGGGTGCCACGCCTAGAGACCCAGTACTTC.

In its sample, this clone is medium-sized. The chain's CDR3 is CASSSRTGGGASTDTQYF. CDR3 bases: TGTGCCAGCAGTTCTCGAACTGGCGGGGGGGCAAGCACAGATACGCAGTATTTT. This chain joins TRBV27 and TRBJ2-3; 9 bases are shared with TRBD2. V gave up 4 bases and J gave up 0 bases; unmatched junction bases: 11. This CDR3 has 18 residues. The germline V gene has CDR1 MNHEY and CDR2 SMNVEV (reference sequence).

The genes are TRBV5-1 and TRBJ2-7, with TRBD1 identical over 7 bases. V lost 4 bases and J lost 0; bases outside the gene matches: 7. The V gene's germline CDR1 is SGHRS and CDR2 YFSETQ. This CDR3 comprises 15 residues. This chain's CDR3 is CASSPLQGISYEQYF. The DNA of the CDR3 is TGCGCCAGCAGCCCCCTACAGGGGATCTCCTACGAGCAGTACTTC. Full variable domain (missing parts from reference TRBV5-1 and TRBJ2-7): KAGVTQTPRYLIKTRGQQVTLSCSPISGHRSVSWYQQTPGQGLQFLFEYFSETQRNKGNFPGRFSGRQFSNSRSEMNVSTLELGDSALYLCASSPLQGISYEQYFGPGTRLTVT.

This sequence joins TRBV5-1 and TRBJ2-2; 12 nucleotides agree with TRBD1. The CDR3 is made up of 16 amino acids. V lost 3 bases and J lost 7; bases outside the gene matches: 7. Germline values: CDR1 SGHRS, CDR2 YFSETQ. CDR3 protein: CASSSAGTGGHGELFF. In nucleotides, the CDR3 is TGCGCCAGCAGCTCAGCCGGGACAGGGGGCCACGGGGAGCTGTTTTTT.

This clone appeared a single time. CDR3 sequence reads: CASSQVGIVGRGSGGYTF. CDR3 nucleotides: TGCGCCAGCAGCCAAGTGGGGATTGTCGGACGGGGGTCGGGTGGCTACACCTTC. The rearrangement links TRBV4-1 to TRBJ1-2; a possible D gene is TRBD1 (5 bases). V was cut by 1 base and J by 7 bases, with 25 bases left in between. Germline loops: CDR1 MGHRA, CDR2 YSYEKL. The CDR3 is made up of 18 amino acids.

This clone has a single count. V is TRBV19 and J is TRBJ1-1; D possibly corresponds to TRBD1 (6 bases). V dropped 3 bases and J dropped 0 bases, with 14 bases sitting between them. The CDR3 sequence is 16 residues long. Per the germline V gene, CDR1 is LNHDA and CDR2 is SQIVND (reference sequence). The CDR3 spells CASSIRGGSMNTEAFF. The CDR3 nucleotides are TGTGCCAGTAGTATTAGGGGGGGGAGTATGAACACTGAAGCTTTCTTT.

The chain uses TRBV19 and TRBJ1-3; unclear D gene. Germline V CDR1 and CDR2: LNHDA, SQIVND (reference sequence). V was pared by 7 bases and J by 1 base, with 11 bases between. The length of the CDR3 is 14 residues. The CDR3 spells CASTSGRSGNTIYF. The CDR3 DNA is TGTGCCAGTACCTCGGGGAGGTCTGGAAACACCATATATTTT.

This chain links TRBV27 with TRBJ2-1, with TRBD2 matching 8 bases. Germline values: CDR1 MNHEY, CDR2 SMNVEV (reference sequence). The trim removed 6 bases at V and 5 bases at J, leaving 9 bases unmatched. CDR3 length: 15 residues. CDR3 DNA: TGTGCCAGCAGCCATTCAGCGGGGGTTAACAATGAGCAGTTCTTC. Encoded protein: CASSHSAGVNNEQFF.